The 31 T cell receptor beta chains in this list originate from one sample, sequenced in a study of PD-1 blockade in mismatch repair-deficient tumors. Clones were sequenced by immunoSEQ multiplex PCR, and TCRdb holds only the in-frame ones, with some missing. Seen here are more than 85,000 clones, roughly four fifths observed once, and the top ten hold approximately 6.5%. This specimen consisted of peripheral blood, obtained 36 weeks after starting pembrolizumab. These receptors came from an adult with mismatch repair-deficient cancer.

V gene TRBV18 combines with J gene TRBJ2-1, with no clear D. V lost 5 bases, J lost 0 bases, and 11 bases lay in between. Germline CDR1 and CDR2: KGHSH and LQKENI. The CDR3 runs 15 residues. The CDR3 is CASSVRVSSYNEQFF. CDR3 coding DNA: TGTGCCAGCTCAGTCCGGGTCTCCTCCTACAATGAGCAGTTCTTC.

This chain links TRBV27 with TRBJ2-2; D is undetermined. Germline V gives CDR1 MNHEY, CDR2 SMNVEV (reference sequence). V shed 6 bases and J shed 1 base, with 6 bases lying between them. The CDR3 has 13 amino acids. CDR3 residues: CASSRRNTGELFF. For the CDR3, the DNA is TGTGCCAGCAGCCGCAGGAACACCGGGGAGCTGTTTTTT.

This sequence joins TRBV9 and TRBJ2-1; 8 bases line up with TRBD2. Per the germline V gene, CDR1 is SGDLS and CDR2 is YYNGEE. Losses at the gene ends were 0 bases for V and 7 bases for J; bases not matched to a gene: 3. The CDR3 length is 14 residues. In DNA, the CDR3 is TGTGCCAGCAGCGTAGCGGGAGGGAGTAATGAGCAGTTCTTC. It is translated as CASSVAGGSNEQFF. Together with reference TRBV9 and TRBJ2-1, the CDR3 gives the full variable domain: DSGVTQTPKHLITATGQRVTLRCSPRSGDLSVYWYQQSLDQGLQFLIQYYNGEERAKGNILERFSAQQFPDLHSELNLSSLELGDSALYFCASSVAGGSNEQFFGPGTRLTVL.

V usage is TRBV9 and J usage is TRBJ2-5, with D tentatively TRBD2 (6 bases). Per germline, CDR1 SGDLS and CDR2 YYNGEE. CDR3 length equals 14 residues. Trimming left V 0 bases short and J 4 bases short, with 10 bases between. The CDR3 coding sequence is TGTGCCAGCAGCGTAGGTCTCGGGGGAGAGACCCAGTACTTC. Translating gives CASSVGLGGETQYF.

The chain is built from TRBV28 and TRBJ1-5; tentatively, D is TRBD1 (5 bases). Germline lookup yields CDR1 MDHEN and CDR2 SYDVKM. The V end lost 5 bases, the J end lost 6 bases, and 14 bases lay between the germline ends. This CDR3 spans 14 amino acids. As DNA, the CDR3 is TGTGCCAGCAGTGCCCGGGGGGGAGGTCAGCCCCAGCATTTT. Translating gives CASSARGGGQPQHF. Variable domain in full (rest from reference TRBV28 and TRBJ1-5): DVKVTQSSRYLVKRTGEKVFLECVQDMDHENMFWYRQDPGLGLRLIYFSYDVKMKEKGDIPEGYSVSREKKERFSLILESASTNQTSMYLCASSARGGGQPQHFGDGTRLSIL.

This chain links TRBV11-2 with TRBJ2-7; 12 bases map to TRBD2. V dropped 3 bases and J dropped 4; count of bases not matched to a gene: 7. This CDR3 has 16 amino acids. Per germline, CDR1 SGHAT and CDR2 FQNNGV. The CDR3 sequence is CASSFSTSGSGYEQYF. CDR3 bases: TGTGCCAGCAGCTTCTCGACTAGCGGGAGCGGTTACGAGCAGTACTTC.

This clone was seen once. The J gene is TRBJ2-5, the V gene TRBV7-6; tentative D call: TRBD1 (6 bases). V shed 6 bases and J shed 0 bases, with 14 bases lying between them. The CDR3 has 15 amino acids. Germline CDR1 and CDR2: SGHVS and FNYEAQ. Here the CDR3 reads CASSHTDSYQETQYF. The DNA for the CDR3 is TGTGCCAGCAGTCATACGGACAGTTACCAAGAGACCCAGTACTTC.

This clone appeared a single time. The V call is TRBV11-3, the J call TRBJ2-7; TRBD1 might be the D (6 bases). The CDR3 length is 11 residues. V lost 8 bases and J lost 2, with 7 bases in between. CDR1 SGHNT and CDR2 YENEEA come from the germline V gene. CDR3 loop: CASGQTYEQYF. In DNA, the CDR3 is TGTGCCAGCGGACAGACCTACGAGCAGTACTTC.

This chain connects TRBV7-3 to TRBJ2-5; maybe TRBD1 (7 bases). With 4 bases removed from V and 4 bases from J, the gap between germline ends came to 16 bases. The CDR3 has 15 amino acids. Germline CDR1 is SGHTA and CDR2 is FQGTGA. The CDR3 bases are TGTGCCAGCAGCTCAGCAGGGGGGCCTGGAGAGACCCAGTACTTC. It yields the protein CASSSAGGPGETQYF.

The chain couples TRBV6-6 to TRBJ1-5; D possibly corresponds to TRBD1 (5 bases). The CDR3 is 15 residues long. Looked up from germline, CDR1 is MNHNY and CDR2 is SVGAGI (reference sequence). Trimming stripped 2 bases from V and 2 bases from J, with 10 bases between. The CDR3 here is CASSYGGQGNQPQHF. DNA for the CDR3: TGTGCCAGCAGTTACGGGGGTCAGGGCAATCAGCCCCAGCATTTT.

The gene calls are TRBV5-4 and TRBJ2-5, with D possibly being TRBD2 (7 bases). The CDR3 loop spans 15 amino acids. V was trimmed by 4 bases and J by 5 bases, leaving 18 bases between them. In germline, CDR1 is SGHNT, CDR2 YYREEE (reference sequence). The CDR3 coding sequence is TGTGCCAGCAGCCCGGGGGGCGGGAGCGGGGAGACCCAGTACTTC. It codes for CASSPGGGSGETQYF.

CDR3 sequence (DNA): TGTGCCAGTAGTATAAGCACCGATTATAGCAATCAGCCCCAGCATTTT. Amino acids: CASSISTDYSNQPQHF. The V gene is TRBV19, the J gene TRBJ1-5; unclear D gene. Looked up from germline, CDR1 is LNHDA and CDR2 is SQIVND (reference sequence). The CDR3 consists of 16 residues. V was shortened by 2 bases and J by 0 bases, with 11 bases between the two germline ends.

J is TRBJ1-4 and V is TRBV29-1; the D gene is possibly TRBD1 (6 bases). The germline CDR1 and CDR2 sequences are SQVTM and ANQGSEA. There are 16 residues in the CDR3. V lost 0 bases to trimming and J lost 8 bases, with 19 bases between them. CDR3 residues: CSVEDLGGSGGEKLFF. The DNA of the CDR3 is TGCAGCGTTGAAGATCTGGGGGGCTCCGGTGGGGAAAAACTGTTTTTT.

The CDR3 reads CASSLAGLAGVDTQYF. The CDR3 DNA sequence: TGTGCCAGCAGCTTAGCGGGGCTAGCGGGAGTCGATACGCAGTATTTT. This sequence joins TRBV7-3 and TRBJ2-3; 10 positions match TRBD2. Looked up from germline, CDR1 is SGHTA and CDR2 is FQGTGA. CDR3 size: 16 residues. Trimming cost V 2 bases and J 6 bases; bases outside gene matches: 8.

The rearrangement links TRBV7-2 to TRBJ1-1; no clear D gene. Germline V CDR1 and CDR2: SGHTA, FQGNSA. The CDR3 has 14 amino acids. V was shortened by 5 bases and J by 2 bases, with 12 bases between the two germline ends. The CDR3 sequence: CASSPPGGNTEAFF. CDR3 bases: TGTGCCAGCAGCCCCCCGGGAGGAAACACTGAAGCTTTCTTT.

DNA for the CDR3: TGTGCCATCAGTCAGGAAGGAATACCGTACGAGCAGTACTTC. Translating it yields CAISQEGIPYEQYF. J is TRBJ2-7 and V is TRBV10-3; D call uncertain. Germline loops: CDR1 ENHRY, CDR2 SYGVKD. This CDR3 has 14 residues. Trimming pared 5 bases from V and 4 bases from J, leaving 15 bases between.

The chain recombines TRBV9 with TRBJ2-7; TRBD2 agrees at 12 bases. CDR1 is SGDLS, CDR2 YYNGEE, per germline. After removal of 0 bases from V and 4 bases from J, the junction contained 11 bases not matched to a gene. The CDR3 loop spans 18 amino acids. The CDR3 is CASSVAASGRAWGYEQYF. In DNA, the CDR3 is TGTGCCAGCAGCGTAGCGGCTAGCGGGAGGGCCTGGGGATACGAGCAGTACTTC.

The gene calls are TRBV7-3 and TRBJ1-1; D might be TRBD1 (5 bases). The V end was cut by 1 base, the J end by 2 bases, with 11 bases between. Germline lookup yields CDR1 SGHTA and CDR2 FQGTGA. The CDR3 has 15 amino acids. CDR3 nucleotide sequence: TGTGCCAGCAGCTTAAGCTCGGGGCTAAACACTGAAGCTTTCTTT. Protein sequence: CASSLSSGLNTEAFF.

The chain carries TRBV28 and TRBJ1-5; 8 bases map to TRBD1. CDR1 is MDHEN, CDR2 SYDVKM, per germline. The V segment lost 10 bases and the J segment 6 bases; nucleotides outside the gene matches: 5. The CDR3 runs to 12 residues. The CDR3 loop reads CATTGAAQPQHF. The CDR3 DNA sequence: TGTGCCACGACAGGGGCGGCTCAGCCCCAGCATTTT.

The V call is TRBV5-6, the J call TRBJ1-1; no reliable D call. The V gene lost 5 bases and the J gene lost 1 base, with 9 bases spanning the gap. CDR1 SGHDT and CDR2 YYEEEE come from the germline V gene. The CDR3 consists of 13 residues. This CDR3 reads CASSWGPNTEAFF. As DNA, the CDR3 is TGTGCCAGCAGTTGGGGTCCGAACACTGAAGCTTTCTTT. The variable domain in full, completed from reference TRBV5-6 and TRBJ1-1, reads DAGVTQSPTHLIKTRGQQVTLRCSPKSGHDTVSWYQQALGQGPQFIFQYYEEEERQRGNFPDRFSGHQFPNYSSELNVNALLLGDSALYLCASSWGPNTEAFFGQGTRLTVV.

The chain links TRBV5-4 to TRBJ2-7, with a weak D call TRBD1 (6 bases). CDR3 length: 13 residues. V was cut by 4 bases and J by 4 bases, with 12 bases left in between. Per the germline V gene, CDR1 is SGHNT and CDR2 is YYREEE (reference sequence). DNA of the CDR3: TGTGCCAGCAGCCGTACAGGGAGTTACGAGCAGTACTTC. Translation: CASSRTGSYEQYF.

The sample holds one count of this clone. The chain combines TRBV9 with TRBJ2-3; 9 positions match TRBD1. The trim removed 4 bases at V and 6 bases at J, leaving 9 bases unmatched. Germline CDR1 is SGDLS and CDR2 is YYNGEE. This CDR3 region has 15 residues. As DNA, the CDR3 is TGTGCCAGCAGCCGGCGGGACAGGGAACCCGATACGCAGTATTTT. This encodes CASSRRDREPDTQYF.

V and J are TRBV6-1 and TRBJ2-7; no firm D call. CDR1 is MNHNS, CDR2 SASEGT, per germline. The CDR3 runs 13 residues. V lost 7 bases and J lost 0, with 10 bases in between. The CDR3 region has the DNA TGTGCCAGCAAGAAGGATAGCTCCTACGAGCAGTACTTC. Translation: CASKKDSSYEQYF.

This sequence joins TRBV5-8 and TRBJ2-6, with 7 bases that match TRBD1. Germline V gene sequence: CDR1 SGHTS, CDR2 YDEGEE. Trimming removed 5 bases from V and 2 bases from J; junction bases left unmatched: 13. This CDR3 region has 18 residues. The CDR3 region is CASRRRTGYIAGANVLTF. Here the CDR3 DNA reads TGTGCCAGCAGAAGACGGACAGGTTATATTGCTGGGGCCAACGTCCTGACTTTC. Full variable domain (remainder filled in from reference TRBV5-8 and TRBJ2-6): EAGVTQSPTHLIKTRGQQATLRCSPISGHTSVYWYQQALGLGLQFLLWYDEGEERNRGNFPPRFSGRQFPNYSSELNVNALELEDSALYLCASRRRTGYIAGANVLTFGAGSRLTVL.

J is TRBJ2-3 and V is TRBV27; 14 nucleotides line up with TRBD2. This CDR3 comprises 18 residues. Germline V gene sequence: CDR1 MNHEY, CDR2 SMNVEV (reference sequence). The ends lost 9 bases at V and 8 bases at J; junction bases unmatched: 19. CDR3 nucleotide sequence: TGTGCCAGTCGTCCCGGGACTAGCGGGAGAAGGGTGGGAGGTACGCAGTATTTT. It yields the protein CASRPGTSGRRVGGTQYF.

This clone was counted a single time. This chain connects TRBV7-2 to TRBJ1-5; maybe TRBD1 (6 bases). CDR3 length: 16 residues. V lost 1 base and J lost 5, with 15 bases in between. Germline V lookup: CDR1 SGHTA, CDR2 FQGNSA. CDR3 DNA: TGTGCCAGCAGCTTAGAAACAGGGTTGAGGGATCAGCCCCAGCATTTT. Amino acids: CASSLETGLRDQPQHF.

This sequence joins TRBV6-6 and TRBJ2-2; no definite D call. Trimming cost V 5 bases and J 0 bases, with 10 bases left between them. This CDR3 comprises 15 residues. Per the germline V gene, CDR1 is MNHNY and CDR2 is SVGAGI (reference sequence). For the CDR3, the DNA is TGTGCCAGCAGTCAAACCTTACCGAACACCGGGGAGCTGTTTTTT. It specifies CASSQTLPNTGELFF.

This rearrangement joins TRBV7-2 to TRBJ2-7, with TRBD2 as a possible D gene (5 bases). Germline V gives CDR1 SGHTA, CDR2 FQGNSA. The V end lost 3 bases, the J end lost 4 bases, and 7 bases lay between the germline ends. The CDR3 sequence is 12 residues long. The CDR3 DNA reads TGTGCCAGCAGCTTCGCGGGTTACGAGCAGTACTTC. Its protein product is CASSFAGYEQYF.

DNA for the CDR3: TGTGCCAGTAATCAAGGGGGGGGCGCGGTTGGTCAGCCCCAGCATTTT. Encoded protein: CASNQGGGAVGQPQHF. The V call is TRBV19, the J call TRBJ1-5, with a weak D call TRBD1 (6 bases). V was trimmed by 7 bases and J by 6 bases, leaving 22 bases between them. In germline, CDR1 is LNHDA, CDR2 SQIVND (reference sequence). The CDR3 runs 16 residues.

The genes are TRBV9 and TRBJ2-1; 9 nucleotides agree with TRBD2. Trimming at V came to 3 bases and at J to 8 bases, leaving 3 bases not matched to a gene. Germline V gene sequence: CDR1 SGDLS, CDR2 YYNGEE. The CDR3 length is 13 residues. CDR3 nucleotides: TGTGCCAGCAGCGAGGGACTAGCCTATGAGCAGTTCTTC. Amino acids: CASSEGLAYEQFF.

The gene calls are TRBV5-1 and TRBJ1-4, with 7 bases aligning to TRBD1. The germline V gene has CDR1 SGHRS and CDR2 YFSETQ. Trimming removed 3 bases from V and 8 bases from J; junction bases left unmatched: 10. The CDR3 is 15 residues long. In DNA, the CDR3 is TGCGCCAGCAGCTATTGGGGACAGTTTGAGGAAAAACTGTTTTTT. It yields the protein CASSYWGQFEEKLFF.